One and the same sample provided the 6 T cell receptor beta chains below, sequenced in a study of blood T cells in healthy people across ages. A J-beta primer mix and a sample-barcoded 5' primer were used in a second PCR of roughly 6 to 12 cycles. TCRdb fed the 5' RACE reads into MiXCR, producing one record per CDR3 protein. This repertoire shows some 920,000 distinct CDR3 sequences, roughly 51% found once; its top ten account for about 22%. Sequencing was done on a sample of blood. These TCRs come from a woman aged 55-70 years in good health.

This clonotype has a handful of counts. The chain uses TRBV7-2 and TRBJ2-7; TRBD1 aligns across 10 bases. Germline CDR1 SGHTA, CDR2 FQGNSA. The J segment lost 4 bases and the V segment lost 5 bases, leaving 8 bases of the junction unmatched. The CDR3 is 15 residues long. The DNA for the CDR3 is TGTGCCAGCAGCCTCCGGGACAGGGGTTGGTACGAGCAGTACTTC. This encodes CASSLRDRGWYEQYF.

This chain links TRBV3-1 with TRBJ1-1, with 7 bases aligning to TRBD1. This CDR3 spans 15 amino acids. V lost 1 base, J lost 4 bases, and 6 bases stayed unmatched. CDR1 is LGHDT, CDR2 YNNKEL, per germline (reference sequence). The CDR3 loop is CASSQGQGVLTEAFF. CDR3 nucleotide sequence: TGTGCCAGCAGCCAAGGGCAGGGGGTTCTCACTGAAGCTTTCTTT.

This chain connects TRBV13 to TRBJ2-3; D is undetermined. The CDR3 spans 16 residues. Germline V lookup: CDR1 PRHDT, CDR2 FYEKMQ (reference sequence). Between the trimmed V and J ends, which lost 5 bases and 4 bases, there was a span of 19 bases. The CDR3 protein is CASSEERPRFADTQYF. The DNA for the CDR3 is TGTGCCAGCAGCGAGGAGCGACCTCGGTTCGCAGATACGCAGTATTTT.

The chain has TRBV29-1 and TRBJ2-3, with D possibly being TRBD2 (5 bases). Between the trimmed V and J ends, which lost 7 bases and 4 bases, there was a span of 15 bases. The CDR3 covers 13 residues. Germline V CDR1 and CDR2: SQVTM, ANQGSEA. The CDR3 DNA is TGCAGCGCCTCCCGTTCGGGGTCAGATACGCAGTATTTT. The encoded protein is CSASRSGSDTQYF.

The genes are TRBV5-1 and TRBJ1-1; D not resolved. Germline V gene lookup returns CDR1 SGHRS and CDR2 YFSETQ. Trimming left V 5 bases short and J 4 bases short, with 21 bases between. The CDR3 has 16 amino acids. CDR3 nucleotides: TGCGCCAGCAGAGCAAGCACCGCAAGTATCGGCACTGAAGCTTTCTTT. It specifies CASRASTASIGTEAFF.

This clonotype was seen a few times. The chain uses TRBV3-1 and TRBJ2-7, with D tentatively TRBD2 (6 bases). CDR1 and CDR2 from the germline V gene are LGHDT and YNNKEL (reference sequence). The CDR3 covers 16 residues. V was shortened by 1 base and J by 0 bases, with 13 bases between the two germline ends. The CDR3 DNA sequence: TGTGCCAGCAGCCAAGGGGGCGGGAAGAGCTCCTACGAGCAGTACTTC. Protein product: CASSQGGGKSSYEQYF.